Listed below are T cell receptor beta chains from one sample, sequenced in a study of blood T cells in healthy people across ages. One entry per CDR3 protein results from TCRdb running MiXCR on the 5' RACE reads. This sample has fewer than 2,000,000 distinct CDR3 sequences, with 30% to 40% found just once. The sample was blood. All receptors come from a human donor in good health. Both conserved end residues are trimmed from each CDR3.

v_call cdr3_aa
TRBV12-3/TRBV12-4 ASSTKPEIYGYT
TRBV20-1 SARSGTEVYEQY
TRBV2 ATTGTSDYEQY
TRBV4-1 ASRPLSGGAYNEQF
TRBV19 ASTPTGTGENEQF
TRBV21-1 ASSTTTGEASYEQY
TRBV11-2 ASSISGGLIDTQY
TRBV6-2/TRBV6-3 ASRELTVSTEAF
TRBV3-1 ASSQARQGWYNEQF
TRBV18 ASSHQTLAKNIQY
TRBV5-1 ASSLAPRQTDTQY
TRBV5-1 ASTASGANEQF
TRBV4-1 ASSQEGQSAFPIY
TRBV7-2 ASSLGQGAKGPQY
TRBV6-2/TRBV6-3 ASSRPSYAPNYGYT
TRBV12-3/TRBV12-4 ASSFGIGSYEQY
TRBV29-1 SVDPGGGGPKF
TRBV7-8 ASSSLAGGPGSEQY